This is a list of T cell receptor beta chains from one sample in a study of shared clonotypes between healthy human individuals. Sequenced by immunoSEQ multiplex PCR; TCRdb stores in-frame clones only, minus some. Of about 1.1 million clones in the sample, approximately 80% were seen once. Material for sequencing was memory CD4+ T cells from PBMCs. The receptors here all came from a man younger than 35 in good health. Some clones in this sample may be carry-over from other donors' samples. CDR3s include the opening cysteine and the closing phenylalanine or tryptophan. D genes are given only for firm matches. Clone size is not always given. Where it is, it says once, few, many or a class for expanded clones.

few,.,TRBV5-1,TRBJ2-5,TGCGCCAGCAGCTTGACAGGGCCGGGGGAGACCCAGTACTTC,CASSLTGPGETQYF
.,.,TRBV5-4,TRBJ2-7,TGTGCCAGCAGCTTGAGTCAGGGAATAGCCTACGAGCAGTACTTC,CASSLSQGIAYEQYF
.,.,TRBV6-4,TRBJ2-2,TGTGCCAGCAGTGCCGAGGGGAACGGGGAGCTGTTTTTT,CASSAEGNGELFF
once,.,TRBV7-8,TRBJ1-6,TGTGCTAGCAGCTCCTCCACAGGAGACAATTCACCCCTCCACTTT,CASSSSTGDNSPLHF
.,.,TRBV5-6,TRBJ2-1,TGTGCCAGCAGCTACGGGGACTTAACCCGTCTACGAGAGCAGTTCTTC,CASSYGDLTRLREQFF
.,TRBD1,TRBV5-4,TRBJ1-2,TGTGCCAGCAGCCCCGCCGTCCCGGGACAGGGAAACTATGGCTACACCTTC,CASSPAVPGQGNYGYTF
.,TRBD1,TRBV7-2,TRBJ1-1,TGTGCCAGCAGCTCAACAGGGGTCACTGAAGCTTTCTTT,CASSSTGVTEAFF
.,TRBD2,TRBV4-2,TRBJ2-3,TGTGCCAGCAGCCAGACCGGGACTAGCGGGAGAGATACGCAGTATTTT,CASSQTGTSGRDTQYF
few,.,TRBV30,TRBJ1-1,TGTGCCTGGAGTTCTCAGCCTAACACTGAAGCTTTCTTT,CAWSSQPNTEAFF
few,.,TRBV9,TRBJ1-5,TGTGCCAGCAGCCCACGTGGGGGGGAGGACGATCAGCCCCAGCATTTT,CASSPRGGEDDQPQHF
.,.,TRBV2,TRBJ2-2,TGTGCCAGCAGTACCCTAGAGGCCGGGGAGCTGTTTTTT,CASSTLEAGELFF
.,TRBD1,TRBV7-6,TRBJ1-4,TGTGCCAGCAGCCCCACAGGGGCAACTAATGAAAAACTGTTTTTT,CASSPTGATNEKLFF
.,TRBD2,TRBV5-6,TRBJ2-1,TGTGCCAGCAGCCCTAGCCCACTAGCGGGAGATGGTGAGCAGTTCTTC,CASSPSPLAGDGEQFF
.,TRBD2,TRBV7-6,TRBJ2-7,TGTGCCAGCAGCCCGTGGACTAGCGGGAACGAGCAGTACTTC,CASSPWTSGNEQYF
few,.,TRBV6-6,TRBJ2-2,TGTGCCAGCAGTTACTTGGACTTCTCAGCCGGGGAGCTGTTTTTT,CASSYLDFSAGELFF
.,TRBD2,TRBV9,TRBJ2-4,TGTGCCAGCAGCGTCGAGGGGTCTAGCGGAAACATTCAGTACTTC,CASSVEGSSGNIQYF
.,.,TRBV5-6,TRBJ2-6,TGTGCCAGCAGCTTGGGGGCCTCTGGGGCCAACGTCCTGACTTTC,CASSLGASGANVLTF
.,TRBD1,TRBV5-6,TRBJ1-5,TGTGCCAGCAGCAAGACAGGGATGGGGTATCAGCCCCAGCATTTT,CASSKTGMGYQPQHF
.,.,TRBV5-4,TRBJ2-2,TGTGCCAGCAGCTTGGTGGGAACCGGGGAGCTGTTTTTT,CASSLVGTGELFF
.,.,TRBV5-1,TRBJ2-3,TGCGCCAGCAGCTTGTATGTTGACCTCACAGATACGCAGTATTTT,CASSLYVDLTDTQYF
.,.,TRBV5-1,TRBJ2-7,TGCGCCAGCAGCCCCGAACTCGGGACTGACTCCTACGAGCAGTACTTC,CASSPELGTDSYEQYF
few,.,TRBV4-3,TRBJ2-4,TGCGCCAGCAGCCAAAACCGGGACCAAATTCAGTACTTC,CASSQNRDQIQYF
.,.,TRBV7-8,TRBJ2-7,TGTGCCAGCAGCAAGACGACGGGGGCCCTTAGAGAGCAGTACTTC,CASSKTTGALREQYF
few,TRBD1,TRBV2,TRBJ1-1,TGTGCCAGCCGACCGGGACAGGGTATATGGAACACTGAAGCTTTCTTT,CASRPGQGIWNTEAFF
.,.,TRBV18,TRBJ2-3,TGTGCCAGCTCACCCTCGGTAGATACGCAGTATTTT,CASSPSVDTQYF
.,.,TRBV19,TRBJ1-2,TGTGCCAGTAGCCTCGGCGTAGGTAACTATGGCTACACCTTC,CASSLGVGNYGYTF